Presented here are 19 T cell receptor beta chains from one specimen sequenced in a study of blood T cell repertoires in COVID-19 (dated by TCRdb to the early 2020s). Libraries were prepared through the immunoSEQ multiplex PCR assay. In TCRdb, the immuneACCESS table is reduced to in-frame sequences with V and J assigned. These tables do not hold every clone; where another copy was compared, an unresolved V gene accounts for under half, and the others remain unexplained. The sample records 45,000 to 55,000 clones, more than 70% of which are singletons. Of the sample, 2.2% is held by the ten largest clones. The specimen was peripheral blood. Source of these receptors: a human donor in a cohort sampled during active COVID-19.

This chain connects TRBV3-1 (or the pseudogene TRBV3-2) to TRBJ1-1; TRBD1 is a possible D gene (5 bases). The CDR3 is 23 amino acids. V was pared by 4 bases and J by 0 bases, with 36 bases between. Looked up from germline, CDR1 is LGHDT and CDR2 is YNNKEL (reference sequence). In nucleotides, the CDR3 is TGTGCCAGCAGCCCCCCCCGAAGGGGATTGACAGTAACACCCCTCGAGGTGAACACTGAAGCTTTCTTT. It is translated as CASSPPRRGLTVTPLEVNTEAFF.

The chain couples TRBV27 to TRBJ2-5; no clear D gene. Looked up from germline, CDR1 is MNHEY and CDR2 is SMNVEV (reference sequence). V shed 3 bases and J shed 3 bases, with 5 bases lying between them. This CDR3 contains 12 residues. The CDR3, as DNA: TGTGCCAGCAGTTTCCCAGAAGAGACCCAGTACTTC. Translation gives CASSFPEETQYF.

This sequence joins TRBV5-1 and TRBJ1-1; the D is unclear. The CDR3 runs 13 residues. V was cut by 3 bases and J by 3 bases, with 9 bases left in between. From germline, CDR1 is SGHRS and CDR2 YFSETQ. The CDR3 DNA reads TGCGCCAGCAGCTCCGGTCCTGACACTGAAGCTTTCTTT. It specifies CASSSGPDTEAFF.

The V call is TRBV7-9, the J call TRBJ2-1; D is uncertain. The germline V gene encodes CDR1 SEHNR and CDR2 FQNEAQ (reference sequence). V lost 2 bases to trimming and J lost 10 bases, with 12 bases between them. The length of the CDR3 is 13 residues. The CDR3 reads CASSLLSFQEQFF. Here the CDR3 DNA reads TGTGCCAGCAGCTTATTATCTTTCCAGGAGCAGTTCTTC.

V gene TRBV11-2 combines with J gene TRBJ1-5; 7 bases fit TRBD1. V trimming: 1 base; J trimming: 4 bases; junction bases outside the gene matches: 7. Germline loops: CDR1 SGHAT, CDR2 FQNNGV. There are 16 residues in the CDR3. CDR3 sequence reads: CASSLGEGAINQPQHF. For the CDR3, the DNA is TGTGCCAGCAGCTTAGGTGAGGGGGCGATTAATCAGCCCCAGCATTTT.

This clone was observed a single time. The chain uses TRBV5-8 and TRBJ2-7; 7 bases fit TRBD1. The CDR3 consists of 15 residues. Germline trimming cut 0 bases from V and 2 bases from J; bases unmatched to any gene: 5. Germline-derived CDR1 and CDR2 are SGHTS and YDEGEE. CDR3 in DNA: TGTGCCAGCAGCTTGGGACAGGGATGGACCTACGAGCAGTACTTC. This codes for CASSLGQGWTYEQYF.

The J gene is TRBJ2-5, the V gene TRBV6-6; 13 nucleotides agree with TRBD2. This CDR3 comprises 15 residues. Germline trimming cut 6 bases from V and 7 bases from J; bases unmatched to any gene: 8. Germline assignment: CDR1 MNHNY and CDR2 SVGAGI (reference sequence). CDR3 DNA: TGTGCCAGCAGAGAACTAGCGGGGGGGTTGGGGACCCAGTACTTC. Translated: CASRELAGGLGTQYF.

The V call is TRBV19, the J call TRBJ2-7; D possibly corresponds to TRBD1 (5 bases). The CDR3 sequence is 14 residues long. Trimming pared 1 base from V and 5 bases from J, leaving 12 bases between. The germline CDR1 and CDR2 sequences are LNHDA and SQIVND (reference sequence). The chain's CDR3 is CASSIGQGRDEQYF. CDR3 nucleotide sequence: TGTGCCAGTAGTATAGGGCAGGGCAGGGACGAGCAGTACTTC.

This chain links TRBV9 with TRBJ1-4; TRBD1 aligns across 7 bases. J gave up 10 bases and V 0 bases, and 12 bases lay outside the gene matches. Looked up from germline, CDR1 is SGDLS and CDR2 is YYNGEE. The CDR3 spans 16 residues. The chain's CDR3 is CASSVDQTGDWGKLFF. The CDR3 DNA reads TGTGCCAGCAGCGTAGACCAAACAGGGGACTGGGGAAAACTGTTTTTT.

J is TRBJ1-6 and V is TRBV9; 10 bases line up with TRBD1. The ends lost 0 bases at V and 8 bases at J; junction bases unmatched: 5. Looked up from germline, CDR1 is SGDLS and CDR2 is YYNGEE. This CDR3 is 16 amino acids long. The CDR3 spells CASSVDPGQGHSPLHF. CDR3 in DNA: TGTGCCAGCAGCGTAGACCCGGGACAGGGGCATTCACCCCTCCACTTT. Looking up the rest from reference TRBV9 and TRBJ1-6 gives the full variable domain: DSGVTQTPKHLITATGQRVTLRCSPRSGDLSVYWYQQSLDQGLQFLIQYYNGEERAKGNILERFSAQQFPDLHSELNLSSLELGDSALYFCASSVDPGQGHSPLHFGNGTRLTVT.

The CDR3 DNA reads TGTGCCAGCAGTGTCGCTAGTCCCAATCAGCCCCAGCATTTT. Protein sequence: CASSVASPNQPQHF. V usage is TRBV2 and J usage is TRBJ1-5, with D uncertain. The germline CDR1 and CDR2 sequences are SNHLY and FYNNEI. CDR3 length: 14 residues. Trimming took 4 bases from V and 3 from J, leaving 10 bases between them.

The chain employs TRBV6-5 and TRBJ1-2, with TRBD1 matching 11 bases. This CDR3 is 14 amino acids long. Germline values: CDR1 MNHEY, CDR2 SVGAGI. The V and J ends lost 8 bases and 8 bases, in that order; junction bases with no gene match: 10. The DNA of the CDR3 is TGTGCCAGCTCCGGGACAGGGGGTTTTGGGGGCTACACCTTC. Protein: CASSGTGGFGGYTF.

This clone was found once. V usage is TRBV7-9 and J usage is TRBJ2-1; 9 bases map to TRBD2. Per germline, CDR1 SEHNR and CDR2 FQNEAQ (reference sequence). This CDR3 contains 17 residues. V shed 5 bases and J 9 bases; nucleotides not matched to a gene: 17. CDR3 in amino acids: CASSPNLPEREDLEQFF. In DNA form, the CDR3 reads TGTGCCAGCAGCCCGAACCTCCCGGAGCGGGAGGACCTTGAGCAGTTCTTC.

The rearrangement joins TRBV27 to TRBJ2-5, with TRBD1 matching over 7 bases. CDR3 length: 14 amino acids. V shed 6 bases, J shed 7 bases, and the junction held 11 bases outside the gene matches. Germline V gives CDR1 MNHEY, CDR2 SMNVEV (reference sequence). In DNA form, the CDR3 reads TGTGCCAGCAGGGAACGACAGGGATCTGGGACCCAGTACTTC. Translated: CASRERQGSGTQYF.

The rearrangement links TRBV5-1 to TRBJ2-7; D might be TRBD1 (6 bases). The CDR3 spans 16 residues. Trimming took 4 bases from V and 5 from J, leaving 22 bases between them. CDR1 is SGHRS and CDR2 is YFSETQ in the germline V gene. Here the CDR3 reads CASSIGQRRIGDEQYF. In nucleotides, the CDR3 is TGCGCCAGCAGCATCGGACAGCGGAGGATTGGGGACGAGCAGTACTTC. The full variable domain, rest sourced from reference TRBV5-1 and TRBJ2-7, is KAGVTQTPRYLIKTRGQQVTLSCSPISGHRSVSWYQQTPGQGLQFLFEYFSETQRNKGNFPGRFSGRQFSNSRSEMNVSTLELGDSALYLCASSIGQRRIGDEQYFGPGTRLTVT.

The chain employs TRBV28 and TRBJ2-3, with 8 bases fitting TRBD1. The CDR3 consists of 14 residues. With V trimmed by 5 bases and J by 0 bases, 1 base remained unmatched. Germline V gene data show CDR1 as MDHEN and CDR2 as SYDVKM. The CDR3 nucleotides are TGTGCCAGCAGTACAGGGGGAAGCACAGATACGCAGTATTTT. Protein sequence: CASSTGGSTDTQYF.

Comments on this clone: A much larger clonotype is one base distant, so this may be a read error. The chain carries TRBV4-1 and TRBJ1-1; TRBD1 matches at 12 bases. The CDR3 runs to 16 residues. Germline V gene data show CDR1 as MGHRA and CDR2 as YSYEKL. With 7 bases clipped from V and 2 bases from J, the junction kept 8 bases outside the gene matches. CDR3 bases: TGCGCCAGCACAACCGGGACAGGGGGCATAAACACTGAAGCTTTCTTT. This codes for CASTTGTGGINTEAFF.

V and J are TRBV5-5 and TRBJ2-7; D might be TRBD1 (6 bases). The CDR3 has 15 amino acids. Deletions cut 0 bases from V and 3 bases from J, with 13 bases between. CDR1 and CDR2 (germline): SGHKS, YYEKEE (reference sequence). The CDR3 reads CASSLVDSPVYEQYF. The DNA for the CDR3 is TGTGCCAGCAGCTTGGTGGACAGTCCTGTCTACGAGCAGTACTTC.

The chain couples TRBV19 to TRBJ2-7, with 10 bases identical to TRBD1. Unmatched junction bases numbered 6, after V lost 8 bases and J lost 2 bases. The CDR3 is made up of 14 amino acids. Germline V gives CDR1 LNHDA, CDR2 SQIVND (reference sequence). CDR3 protein: CASLGTGEPYEQYF. In nucleotides, the CDR3 is TGTGCCAGTCTCGGGACAGGGGAACCCTACGAGCAGTACTTC.